The clone carrying this TCR beta chain has a count of ten or more. Its matching antigen is unknown. Each TCR transcript was tagged with a 10-nucleotide random UMI during 5'RACE. Using its own MiXCR run on the 5' RACE reads, TCRdb lists one record per CDR3 protein. The sample contains 84,000 or so distinct CDR3 sequences, approximately 13% of which appear only once. This record comes from a study of neurological immune-mediated disorders. Study-level results: Expanded clones shared no CDR3 amino acid sequences across subjects, suggesting private repertoires in all groups. Patients with HTLV-1-associated myelopathy had the highest level of TCR clonal expansion, whereas patients with multiple sclerosis had the lowest level, falling beneath the level found in healthy controls.

Time point noted: longitudinal time-point 2. This TCR was recovered from a female donor with HTLV-1-associated myelopathy (HAM/TSP). Source material: PBMCs.

CDR3 in DNA: TGTGCCAGCCACCGAGGGACAGCGAACACCGGGGAGCTGTTTTTT. Its protein product is CASHRGTANTGELFF. The rearrangement uses TRBV2 and TRBJ2-2, with 7 nucleotides matching TRBD1. The CDR3 loop spans 15 amino acids. V trimming: 8 bases; J trimming: 0 bases; junction bases outside the gene matches: 6. Germline CDR1 reads SNHLY; CDR2 reads FYNNEI.